The 27 T cell receptor beta chains given below trace back to one sample, sequenced in a study of blood T cells in healthy people across ages. For the second PCR, which ran for roughly 7 to 11 cycles, a sample-barcoded 5' primer and a J-beta primer mix were used. MiXCR, run by TCRdb on the 5' RACE reads, gives a single entry per CDR3 protein. In the table there are more than 650,000 distinct CDR3 sequences, roughly 25% of which are singletons. These data were also filed under a second study, of T cells of mothers and their children.

The specimen was blood. The receptors derive from a boy aged 5-17 years in good health.

This clonotype was seen a handful of times. V usage is TRBV3-1 and J usage is TRBJ2-3; 14 bases match TRBD2. The trim removed 3 bases at V and 3 bases at J, leaving 8 bases unmatched. This CDR3 region has 18 residues. Per the germline V gene, CDR1 is LGHDT and CDR2 is YNNKEL (reference sequence). The CDR3 sequence: CASSHGTSGGLPTDTQYF. The CDR3 region has the DNA TGTGCCAGCAGCCACGGGACTAGCGGGGGACTCCCTACAGATACGCAGTATTTT.

At least ten counts were recorded for this clonotype. The chain has TRBV28 and TRBJ2-5; 14 nucleotides match TRBD2. CDR3 length equals 18 residues. V lost 5 bases, J lost 0 bases, and 8 bases stayed unmatched. CDR1 and CDR2 (germline): MDHEN, SYDVKM. The CDR3 region is CASSGGQGLAGDQETQYF. DNA for the CDR3: TGTGCCAGCAGTGGGGGACAGGGACTAGCGGGGGACCAAGAGACCCAGTACTTC.

The rearrangement uses TRBV4-2 and TRBJ2-5, with a weak D call TRBD1 (6 bases). Looked up from germline, CDR1 is LGHNA and CDR2 is YNFKEQ. CDR3 size: 16 residues. With 0 bases removed from V and 5 bases from J, the gap between germline ends came to 16 bases. The CDR3 sequence: CASSQEGDTWWETQYF. CDR3 nucleotide sequence: TGTGCCAGCAGCCAAGAAGGGGACACTTGGTGGGAGACCCAGTACTTC.

This clonotype has just one count. V gene TRBV7-9 combines with J gene TRBJ2-7; D is possibly TRBD2 (6 bases). From germline, CDR1 is SEHNR and CDR2 FQNEAQ (reference sequence). V was pared by 1 base and J by 4 bases, with 11 bases between. The CDR3 is 14 residues long. The CDR3 loop reads CASSLGGVRYEQYF. The CDR3 DNA is TGTGCCAGCAGCTTAGGCGGGGTCCGGTACGAGCAGTACTTC.

Only a few counts were recorded for this clonotype. This chain links TRBV11-2 with TRBJ1-1; 7 positions agree with TRBD1. Germline CDR1 reads SGHAT; CDR2 reads FQNNGV. Trimming took 6 bases from V and 2 from J; bases not matched to a gene: 6. The length of the CDR3 is 14 residues. This CDR3 reads CASREGQHNTEAFF. The CDR3 DNA follows: TGTGCCAGCAGGGAGGGACAGCATAACACTGAAGCTTTCTTT.

This clonotype has only a few counts. The chain has TRBV29-1 and TRBJ2-5; TRBD2 aligns across 15 bases. With V trimmed by 7 bases and J by 2 bases, 8 bases remained unmatched. The length of the CDR3 is 16 residues. Germline values: CDR1 SQVTM, CDR2 ANQGSEA. The CDR3 DNA follows: TGCAGCGCCTCAACTGGGACTAGCGGGGGGCAAGAGACCCAGTACTTC. It codes for CSASTGTSGGQETQYF.

This clonotype was detected only a few times. The chain recombines TRBV7-9 with TRBJ2-7; D not certain. The J call may be mistaken, given a closer DNA end match to TRBJ2-1. This CDR3 has 13 amino acids. Germline-derived CDR1 and CDR2 are SEHNR and FQNEAQ (reference sequence). The CDR3 loop is CASSPRSRYEQFF. The CDR3 DNA sequence: TGTGCCAGCAGCCCTCGTTCACGGTATGAGCAGTTCTTC.

The J gene is TRBJ2-7, the V gene TRBV15, with a possible D match to TRBD2 (5 bases). Germline V lookup: CDR1 LNHNV, CDR2 YYDKDF (reference sequence). The CDR3 length is 16 residues. V lost 0 bases and J lost 0, with 12 bases in between. The CDR3 is CATSRDPRTYSYEQYF. The CDR3 coding sequence is TGTGCCACCAGCAGAGACCCCCGGACTTACTCCTACGAGCAGTACTTC. The complete variable domain, with remaining parts taken from reference TRBV15 and TRBJ2-7, reads DAMVIQNPRYQVTQFGKPVTLSCSQTLNHNVMYWYQQKSSQAPKLLFHYYDKDFNNEADTPDNFQSRRPNTSFCFLDIRSPGLGDTAMYLCATSRDPRTYSYEQYFGPGTRLTVT.

The J gene is TRBJ2-3, the V gene TRBV9; the D is unclear. Between the trimmed V and J ends, which lost 0 bases and 3 bases, there was a span of 14 bases. Germline CDR1 reads SGDLS; CDR2 reads YYNGEE. This CDR3 spans 16 amino acids. CDR3 in amino acids: CASSVEPQSRTDTQYF. In nucleotides, the CDR3 is TGTGCCAGCAGCGTAGAGCCCCAGTCCCGGACAGATACGCAGTATTTT. Full variable domain (outside the CDR3, taken from reference TRBV9 and TRBJ2-3): DSGVTQTPKHLITATGQRVTLRCSPRSGDLSVYWYQQSLDQGLQFLIQYYNGEERAKGNILERFSAQQFPDLHSELNLSSLELGDSALYFCASSVEPQSRTDTQYFGPGTRLTVL.

This clonotype was detected only a few times. The genes are TRBV28 and TRBJ1-4; tentatively, D is TRBD1 (5 bases). Trimming pared 6 bases from V and 6 bases from J, leaving 17 bases between. The germline V gene encodes CDR1 MDHEN and CDR2 SYDVKM. This CDR3 is built from 15 residues. The CDR3 DNA reads TGTGCCAGCAGGCCCCCCCGGGGGACGGATGAAAAACTGTTTTTT. Encoded protein: CASRPPRGTDEKLFF.

This chain links TRBV20-1 with TRBJ2-7, with TRBD1 matching over 9 bases. The CDR3 extends over 15 amino acids. The V gene's germline CDR1 is DFQATT and CDR2 SNEGSKA (reference sequence). Losses at the gene ends were 4 bases for V and 1 base for J; bases not matched to a gene: 8. The CDR3 sequence is CSAIQGARTSYEQYF. DNA of the CDR3: TGCAGTGCTATACAGGGGGCGCGAACGTCCTACGAGCAGTACTTC.

J is TRBJ2-5 and V is TRBV7-9, with TRBD2 identical over 8 bases. Germline assignment: CDR1 SEHNR and CDR2 FQNEAQ (reference sequence). The CDR3 covers 14 residues. Trimming cost V 5 bases and J 5 bases; bases outside gene matches: 7. CDR3 protein: CASSPGTRSETQYF. The CDR3 DNA reads as TGTGCCAGCAGCCCCGGGACTAGAAGTGAGACCCAGTACTTC.

This clonotype turned up a few times. A read error may account for a junction end that differs from germline. The V and J genes are TRBV4-2 and TRBJ2-5; 8 bases fit TRBD2. Germline-derived CDR1 and CDR2 are LGHNA and YNFKEQ. The CDR3 covers 15 residues. CDR3 bases: TGTGCCAGCAGCCAAGACGAGCGGGGGCAAGAGGCCCAGTACTTC. This gives the protein CASSQDERGQEAQYF.

The V and J genes are TRBV7-7 and TRBJ2-1; 9 nucleotides agree with TRBD2. Germline values: CDR1 SSHAT, CDR2 FNYEAQ (reference sequence). The CDR3 loop spans 16 amino acids. V was pared by 2 bases and J by 3 bases, with 5 bases of the junction left unmatched. The CDR3 coding sequence is TGTGCCAGCAGCTTATTGGCGGGGGGGGACTACAATGAGCAGTTCTTC. Residues: CASSLLAGGDYNEQFF. The entire variable domain, with the rest obtained from reference TRBV7-7 and TRBJ2-1, is as follows: GAGVSQSPRYKVTKRGQDVTLRCDPISSHATLYWYQQALGQGPEFLTYFNYEAQPDKSGLPSDRFSAERPEGSISTLTIQRTEQRDSAMYRCASSLLAGGDYNEQFFGPGTRLTVL.

The chain couples TRBV16 to TRBJ1-4, with D unresolved. V lost 2 bases and J 8 bases, leaving 12 bases between the germline ends. CDR1 and CDR2 (germline): KGHSY, FQNENV. The CDR3 runs 14 residues. The CDR3 sequence is CASSQSSHLEKLFF. CDR3 sequence (DNA): TGTGCCAGCAGCCAAAGCAGCCACCTCGAAAAACTGTTTTTT.

As regards this clonotype: Compared with germline, one end of the junction differs, possibly owing to a read error. In DNA form, the CDR3 reads TGTGCCACCAGTGCAACAGGGGGGGCGCTTCATTTT. It codes for CATSATGGALHF. The rearrangement joins TRBV24-1 to TRBJ2-3; a possible D gene is TRBD1 (8 bases). The CDR3 length is 12 residues. Germline V CDR1 and CDR2: KGHDR, SFDVKD.

The sample holds many counts of this clonotype. This chain connects TRBV7-9 to TRBJ1-4, with D unresolved. Trimming left V 6 bases short and J 5 bases short, with 4 bases between. This CDR3 has 11 amino acids. Germline loops: CDR1 SEHNR, CDR2 FQNEAQ (reference sequence). DNA for the CDR3: TGTGCCAGCAGAGGGAATGAAAAACTGTTTTTT. Translation gives CASRGNEKLFF.

In this sample, this clonotype turned up many times. V usage is TRBV2 and J usage is TRBJ2-3, with D possibly matching TRBD2 (6 bases). Trimming left V 0 bases short and J 1 base short, with 8 bases between. The CDR3 has 15 residues. The germline gives CDR1 SNHLY, CDR2 FYNNEI. The CDR3 sequence: CASSEAGGGTDTQYF. CDR3 bases: TGTGCCAGCAGTGAAGCAGGAGGGGGCACAGATACGCAGTATTTT.

This clonotype has a handful of counts. V usage is TRBV12-3 or TRBV12-4 and J usage is TRBJ2-1, with TRBD2 as a possible D gene (7 bases). The V and J ends lost 4 bases and 6 bases respectively, with 16 bases between them. This CDR3 is built from 15 residues. The CDR3 DNA reads as TGTGCCAGCAGTTCCGCCGGACTAGGGGGCAATGAGCAGTTCTTC. Amino acids: CASSSAGLGGNEQFF.

This clonotype was picked up a small number of times. This rearrangement joins TRBV15 to TRBJ1-5; D not certain. The CDR3 sequence is 15 residues long. The ends were cut back, 1 base at V and 2 bases at J, with 9 bases in the middle. The V gene's germline CDR1 is LNHNV and CDR2 YYDKDF (reference sequence). The CDR3 loop is CATSRVLSGNQPQHF. CDR3 in DNA: TGTGCCACCAGCAGAGTTTTGTCAGGCAATCAGCCCCAGCATTTT. Full variable domain (missing parts from reference TRBV15 and TRBJ1-5): DAMVIQNPRYQVTQFGKPVTLSCSQTLNHNVMYWYQQKSSQAPKLLFHYYDKDFNNEADTPDNFQSRRPNTSFCFLDIRSPGLGDTAMYLCATSRVLSGNQPQHFGDGTRLSIL.

The chain carries TRBV12-3 or TRBV12-4 and TRBJ2-1; 12 nucleotides match TRBD2. Trimming removed 6 bases from V and 4 bases from J; junction bases left unmatched: 10. There are 17 residues in the CDR3. The CDR3 sequence: CASSSPPGLAGYNEQFF. DNA of the CDR3: TGTGCCAGCAGCTCCCCCCCGGGACTAGCGGGTTACAATGAGCAGTTCTTC.

This clonotype appeared a few times. This sequence joins TRBV12-3 or TRBV12-4 and TRBJ1-5; 8 bases fit TRBD1. There are 13 residues in the CDR3. After removal of 10 bases from V and 2 bases from J, the junction contained 4 bases not matched to a gene. CDR3 sequence: CATNRGGNQPQHF. CDR3 sequence (DNA): TGTGCCACTAACAGGGGGGGCAATCAGCCCCAGCATTTT.

This clonotype has more than one count but fewer than ten. V usage is TRBV15 and J usage is TRBJ2-7; TRBD1 is a possible D gene (6 bases). CDR3 length equals 14 residues. Germline CDR1 and CDR2: LNHNV and YYDKDF (reference sequence). Trimming removed 0 bases at V and 3 bases at J, with 9 bases between. CDR3 loop: CATSRDQQGYEQYF. The CDR3 DNA sequence: TGTGCCACCAGCAGAGACCAACAGGGCTACGAGCAGTACTTC.

This clonotype has more than one count but fewer than ten. CDR3 DNA: TGTGCCAGTAGTACGGGACAGGCCAAAAACATTCAGTACTTC. It is translated as CASSTGQAKNIQYF. The chain joins TRBV19 to TRBJ2-4; the match to TRBD1 covers 7 bases. This CDR3 contains 14 residues. After removal of 4 bases from V and 1 base from J, the junction contained 1 base not matched to a gene. CDR1 and CDR2 (germline): LNHDA, SQIVND (reference sequence).

The CDR3 region is CASSFTALGANVLTF. In DNA, the CDR3 is TGTGCCAGCAGCTTTACTGCCCTCGGGGCCAACGTCCTGACTTTC. The chain employs TRBV7-2 and TRBJ2-6; no clear D. CDR1 SGHTA and CDR2 FQGNSA come from the germline V gene. The germline V and J ends were trimmed by 3 bases and 4 bases, with 10 bases remaining between them. The CDR3 is made up of 15 amino acids.

This chain links TRBV29-1 with TRBJ2-1, with TRBD2 as a possible D gene (5 bases). This CDR3 has 16 residues. With 0 bases removed from V and 3 bases from J, the gap between germline ends came to 15 bases. Germline assignment: CDR1 SQVTM and CDR2 ANQGSEA. The CDR3 coding sequence is TGCAGCGTTGAAGATTCTTCTAGCTTATACTACAATGAGCAGTTCTTC. Its translation is CSVEDSSSLYYNEQFF.

The genes are TRBV12-3 or TRBV12-4 and TRBJ2-5, with D possibly being TRBD1 or TRBD2 (5 bases each). This CDR3 has 17 amino acids. Trimming stripped 6 bases from V and 4 bases from J, with 24 bases between. CDR3 sequence: CASRGRGAVDWGETQYF. CDR3 bases: TGTGCCAGCAGGGGAAGGGGAGCCGTGGATTGGGGAGAGACCCAGTACTTC.